This T cell receptor (beta chain) is drawn from a study of blood T cell repertoires in COVID-19. As for the study in general: Acute and convalescent COVID-19 samples came from the United States, Italy and Spain.

Original analysis: The authors estimated nucleated cell counts from reference gene primer amplification. Clones were read by immunoSEQ multiplex PCR, and TCRdb kept only the in-frame ones, dropping some. V and J calls and clone size are those listed in that table; D and trimming were worked out from the DNA. The top ten hold approximately 2.9% of the sample, which has roughly 150,000 clones, around 90% seen once. This clone has just a few counts. Germline CDR1 and CDR2: SGHAT and FQDESV (reference sequence). The CDR3 contains 15 residues. V lost 3 bases and J lost 4; bases outside the gene matches: 7.

The receptor's source is a man aged 55 to 69 with acute or convalescent COVID-19. Sequencing input: peripheral blood. J is TRBJ2-7 and V is TRBV11-1, with 9 bases fitting TRBD1. This CDR3 is CASSLGYRGQYEQYF. CDR3 bases: TGTGCCAGCAGCTTGGGATACAGGGGGCAGTACGAGCAGTACTTC.